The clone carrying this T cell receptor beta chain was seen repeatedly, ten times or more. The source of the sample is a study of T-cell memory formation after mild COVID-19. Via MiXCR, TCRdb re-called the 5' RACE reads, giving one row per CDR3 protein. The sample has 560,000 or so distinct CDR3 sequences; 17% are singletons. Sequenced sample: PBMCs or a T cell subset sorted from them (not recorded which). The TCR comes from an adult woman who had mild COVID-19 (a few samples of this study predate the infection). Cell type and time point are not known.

CDR3 protein: CSARPILSMGLAGNEQFF. CDR3 in DNA: TGCAGTGCTAGACCCATTTTGTCGATGGGACTAGCCGGCAATGAGCAGTTCTTC. The chain links TRBV20-1 to TRBJ2-1, with 9 positions matching TRBD2. The ends lost 2 bases at V and 6 bases at J; junction bases unmatched: 17. The CDR3 contains 18 residues. The germline gives CDR1 DFQATT, CDR2 SNEGSKA (reference sequence).